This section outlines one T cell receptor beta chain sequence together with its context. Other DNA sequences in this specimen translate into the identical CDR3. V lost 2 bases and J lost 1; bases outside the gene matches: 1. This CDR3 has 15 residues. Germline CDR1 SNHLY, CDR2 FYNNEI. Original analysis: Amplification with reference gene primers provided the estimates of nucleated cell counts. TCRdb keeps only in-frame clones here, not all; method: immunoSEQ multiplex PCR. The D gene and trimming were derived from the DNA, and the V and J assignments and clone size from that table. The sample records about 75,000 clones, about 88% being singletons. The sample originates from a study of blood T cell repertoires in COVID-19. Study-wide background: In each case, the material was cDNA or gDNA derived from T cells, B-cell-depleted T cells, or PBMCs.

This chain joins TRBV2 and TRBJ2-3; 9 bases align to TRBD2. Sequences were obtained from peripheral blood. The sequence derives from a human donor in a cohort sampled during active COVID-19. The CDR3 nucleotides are TGTGCCAGCAGTGAATTAGCGGGGGGCACAGATACGCAGTATTTT. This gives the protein CASSELAGGTDTQYF.